This TCR beta chain is from a study of T-cell memory formation after mild COVID-19. Per germline, CDR1 DFQATT and CDR2 SNEGSKA (reference sequence). V lost 1 base and J lost 6; bases outside the gene matches: 4. The CDR3 is made up of 13 amino acids. From the 5' RACE reads, TCRdb called clonotypes with MiXCR, one entry per CDR3 protein. Altogether some 350,000 distinct CDR3 sequences are present, about 15% being singletons, with the ten largest covering approximately 20%. The TCR was taken from a man aged 18-30 years who had mild COVID-19 (a few samples of this study predate the infection). Cell type and time point are not known. Material: PBMCs or a T cell subset sorted from them (not recorded which). This chain uses TRBV20-1 with TRBJ2-5; the match to TRBD2 covers 8 bases. Here the CDR3 reads CSARAAGAKTQYF. CDR3 coding DNA: TGCAGTGCTAGAGCAGCGGGGGCCAAGACCCAGTACTTC.